This record covers a single T cell receptor (beta chain). This clone was counted once. Its antigen is not yet known. No clone much larger than this one lies a single base away; base qualities are absent. From each donor, a single peripheral blood sample of 95 to 150 mL on average was drawn into heparinised tubes. A BD FACSAria II was used to sort naive, central memory, regulatory and stem cell-like memory CD4+ T cells with a panel that included CD45RO, CCR7, CD25, CD127, CD95 and CD27. A purity above 98% was achieved for all sorted populations. Right away, PBMCs were isolated by Lymphoprep density gradient centrifugation and were stained directly, with no culture step. So that batch effects would be minimized, each experiment stained and sorted samples in pairs, pairing one healthy donor with one patient. This sample stems from a study of beta chain features in type 1 diabetes (dated by TCRdb to the late 2010s). A note on the overall study: Mean age, gender distribution, total cell number and subset yield were not different between patients and healthy donors. Naive and central memory subsets were obtained from all 28 donors, but regulatory and stem cell-like memory subsets were isolated from only 8 patients and roughly 8 healthy donors. In the study, recently diagnosed type 1 diabetes patients and matched healthy donors were compared on the TCRB repertoires of their sorted circulating CD4+ T cell subsets. Across all samples, fewer than 110,000,000 sorted cells were examined, and cell number per subset correlated strongly with RNA yield. Here is what the overall study found, with its caveats: Because the HLA sub-analyses included only small numbers of individuals, any influence of HLA type on TCRB rearrangement was left unresolved. At VDJ recombination sites, patients with type 1 diabetes made fewer insertions and deleted more nucleotides, a pattern implying thymic rearrangement abnormalities. Type 1 diabetes patients showed a moderate but significant shortening of TCRB CDR3 length in all four CD4+ subsets. Because cDNA was sequenced instead of genomic DNA, highly expressing activated cells could be over-represented, though the groups showed no difference in activation or CD3 levels. PCR might favor shorter templates, but patient and control samples were amplified and corrected together, so any skew would affect both groups equally. Naive, central memory and regulatory TCRB repertoires appeared to be more similar among patients than among healthy donors.

V is shortened by 0 bases, J by 2 bases, and the region joining them spans 4 bases. Spanning cysteine to phenylalanine, the CDR3 consists of 13 amino acids. The sequence is cut down to CDR3 DNA, 39 bases in frame from base 1. CDR1 and CDR2, per the germline V gene (reference sequence), are LNHNV and YYDKDF. The High Capacity cDNA Reverse Transcription Kit was used to reverse transcribe all of the isolated RNA, meaning that expressed TCRB transcripts were what got sequenced. Naive, central memory and regulatory T cell samples underwent deep immunoSEQ sequencing, averaging approximately 3.3 million total reads per sample. After sorted cells were lysed in RLT buffer, RNA was extracted with DNase-treated RNeasy Micro or Mini kits, with the choice depending on cell number. To prevent cross-contamination, every cell subset was processed on its own, while patient and healthy donor samples were processed together. The immunoSEQ multiplex PCR was used to amplify TCRB sequences from cDNA, generating 87-bp fragments that spanned the CDR3 region. The amplicons were sequenced using the Illumina HiSeq platform. The original methods were these. PCR bias was computationally corrected using synthetic template baselines, reads within Hamming distance 2 were collapsed, and singletons that could not be merged were discarded. Reads were aligned against IMGT so that V, D and J genes, CDR3 length and insertions or deletions at six rearrangement sites could be assigned. Within each subset, clonotype counts were normalized to sorted cell number, after which true diversity and Gini coefficients were computed with the tcR R package. The overlap coefficient, calculated on TCRB nucleotide sequences, was used to measure repertoire sharing. Out-of-frame TCRB sequences from naive cells were analyzed to stand in for the pre-selection repertoire. In TCRdb, the immuneACCESS table is reduced to in-frame sequences with V and J assigned. These tables do not hold every clone; where another copy was compared, an unresolved V gene accounts for under half, and the others remain unexplained. For V, J and clone size, that table is used; D and trimming come from the DNA. The sample includes fewer than 450,000 clones, with roughly 13% observed a single time. The ten largest clonotypes hold roughly 0.015% of the sample.

The V gene is TRBV15 and the J gene is TRBJ2-5, with the D gene too uncertain to name. The sample was naive CD4+ T cells from blood. The cell subset or site tag for this specimen amounts to: true naive CD4+ T cells. The source of this sequence is a woman aged 18-30 years with type 1 diabetes. Here is the DNA: TGTGCCACCAGCAGAGACTCGCAAGAGACCCAGTACTTC. Translated, this gives CATSRDSQETQYF.